The clone carrying this TCR beta chain was detected only a few times. Its antigen is still unknown. All of the isolated RNA was reverse transcribed, so expressed TCRB transcripts were sequenced. Data came from immunoSEQ multiplex PCR; TCRdb stores just in-frame clones and leaves some out. This table holds about 340,000 clones, 13% found once. This specimen comes from a study of beta chain features in type 1 diabetes. Overall study results and limits: Whether TCRB rearrangement is influenced by HLA type went unresolved here. TCRB CDR3s were moderately but significantly shorter in Type 1 diabetes patients in all four CD4+ subsets.

Germline CDR1 reads GTSNPN; CDR2 reads SVGIG (reference sequence). The CDR3 spans 17 residues. Trimming cost V 3 bases and J 4 bases; bases outside gene matches: 11. This rearrangement joins TRBV30 to TRBJ2-4; TRBD2 agrees at 11 bases. This clonotype was obtained from a woman aged 18-30 years with type 1 diabetes. Sequences were obtained from naive CD4+ T cells from blood. The CDR3 loop reads CAWSPLPGLAVKNIQYF. CDR3 nucleotide sequence: TGTGCCTGGAGCCCCCTTCCGGGACTAGCGGTGAAAAACATTCAGTACTTC. Full variable domain (rest looked up from reference TRBV30 and TRBJ2-4): SQTIHQWPATLVQPVGSPLSLECTVEGTSNPNLYWYRQAAGRGLQLLFYSVGIGQISSEVPQNLSASRPQDRQFILSSKKLLLSDSGFYLCAWSPLPGLAVKNIQYFGAGTRLSVL.